Below, 18 T cell receptor beta chains from the same sample are listed, as sequenced in a study of blood T cell repertoires in COVID-19. This table comes from immunoSEQ multiplex PCR, and its TCRdb copy is limited to in-frame clones, with some not included. Of about 200,000 clones in the sample, 75% to 85% are singletons; the top ten hold about an eighth. Sequencing was carried out using PBMCs or T cells enriched from blood (not recorded which). The receptors were sampled from a man aged 35 to 55 who had recovered from COVID-19.

This sequence joins TRBV7-3 and TRBJ2-5, with 8 bases aligning to TRBD2. The CDR3 has 14 amino acids. The germline V gene has CDR1 SGHTA and CDR2 FQGTGA. V dropped 5 bases and J dropped 5; count of bases not matched to a gene: 7. CDR3 coding DNA: TGTGCCAGCAGCCCCGGGGGGGGTCGTGAGACCCAGTACTTC. Protein sequence: CASSPGGGRETQYF.

This chain connects TRBV28 to TRBJ1-2, with TRBD1 as a possible D gene (5 bases). The CDR3 sequence is 15 residues long. Trimming pared 6 bases from V and 0 bases from J, leaving 14 bases between. Germline-derived CDR1 and CDR2 are MDHEN and SYDVKM. In nucleotides, the CDR3 is TGTGCCAGCAGCCCGACTAGGGGCGCTAACTATGGCTACACCTTC. Its protein product is CASSPTRGANYGYTF.

This clone has a count of ten or more. The gene calls are TRBV4-3 and TRBJ1-1, with D unclear. Germline lookup yields CDR1 LGHNA and CDR2 YSLEER. The CDR3 loop spans 14 amino acids. V lost 4 bases, J lost 0 bases, and 9 bases lay in between. The CDR3 here is CASSPSVMNTEAFF. The CDR3 DNA reads TGCGCCAGCAGCCCCTCAGTGATGAACACTGAAGCTTTCTTT.

The V and J genes are TRBV19 and TRBJ2-1; D may be TRBD2 (7 bases). CDR3 size: 17 residues. The germline V and J ends were trimmed by 3 bases and 7 bases, with 22 bases remaining between them. Per germline, CDR1 LNHDA and CDR2 SQIVND (reference sequence). CDR3 sequence reads: CASSIPTGGGVMNEQFF. CDR3 nucleotide sequence: TGTGCCAGTAGTATTCCGACAGGAGGGGGGGTTATGAATGAGCAGTTCTTC.

The V call is TRBV10-1, the J call TRBJ2-7; no firm D call. V lost 4 bases, J lost 1 base, and 5 bases lay in between. The CDR3 is made up of 12 amino acids. Germline CDR1 and CDR2: WNHNN and SYGVQD (reference sequence). CDR3 protein: CASSVSSYEQYF. The CDR3 bases are TGCGCCAGCAGTGTGAGTTCCTACGAGCAGTACTTC.

The chain recombines TRBV24-1 with TRBJ2-5; 7 bases are shared with TRBD2. V was pared by 1 base and J by 4 bases, with 11 bases of the junction left unmatched. This CDR3 region has 17 residues. CDR1 and CDR2 from the germline V gene are KGHDR and SFDVKD. CDR3 protein: CATSDFVASGSSETQYF. CDR3 coding DNA: TGTGCCACCAGTGATTTCGTGGCTAGCGGATCGTCAGAGACCCAGTACTTC.

J is TRBJ2-5 and V is TRBV5-1; 10 bases are a match to TRBD2. The CDR3 consists of 14 residues. CDR1 and CDR2 (germline): SGHRS, YFSETQ. With V trimmed by 4 bases and J by 4 bases, 4 bases remained unmatched. CDR3 bases: TGCGCCAGCAGCCCTAGCGGGAGTGGAGAGACCCAGTACTTC. Its protein is CASSPSGSGETQYF.

The gene calls are TRBV2 and TRBJ1-1, with 7 bases identical to TRBD1. The germline CDR1 and CDR2 sequences are SNHLY and FYNNEI. V shed 6 bases, J shed 4 bases, and the junction held 8 bases outside the gene matches. The CDR3 extends over 14 amino acids. DNA of the CDR3: TGTGCCAGCAGGGAACAGGGACAGAGCACTGAAGCTTTCTTT. Translating it yields CASREQGQSTEAFF.

The rearrangement uses TRBV5-8 and TRBJ1-5; D possibly corresponds to TRBD1 (6 bases). Germline CDR1 and CDR2: SGHTS and YDEGEE. The CDR3 has 15 residues. V was clipped by 0 bases and J by 5 bases, with 12 bases between them. This chain's CDR3 is CASSLDPGGDQPQHF. CDR3 coding DNA: TGTGCCAGCAGCTTGGACCCGGGGGGCGATCAGCCCCAGCATTTT.

The rearrangement links TRBV4-3 to TRBJ1-1, with a possible D match to TRBD1 (6 bases). From germline, CDR1 is LGHNA and CDR2 YSLEER. V lost 0 bases to trimming and J lost 11 bases, with 19 bases between them. The CDR3 extends over 15 amino acids. Here the CDR3 reads CASSQETVQQGTAFF. As DNA, the CDR3 is TGCGCCAGCAGCCAAGAAACTGTTCAGCAGGGGACGGCTTTCTTT.

This chain uses TRBV6-2 or TRBV6-3 with TRBJ1-4; the D is unclear. CDR1 is MNHEY, CDR2 SVGEGT, per germline. The CDR3 is 17 residues long. The V gene lost 3 bases and the J gene lost 1 base, with 15 bases spanning the gap. The CDR3: CASSYDRGIQTNEKLFF. The CDR3 DNA is TGTGCCAGCAGTTATGATAGAGGGATCCAAACTAATGAAAAACTGTTTTTT.

The V gene is TRBV5-4, the J gene TRBJ2-1; D might be TRBD2 (5 bases). CDR1 is SGHNT, CDR2 YYREEE, per germline (reference sequence). The CDR3 is made up of 14 amino acids. V lost 4 bases and J lost 1, with 9 bases in between. CDR3 amino acids: CASSARVSYNEQFF. As DNA, the CDR3 is TGTGCCAGCAGCGCGAGGGTTTCCTACAATGAGCAGTTCTTC.

A note on this clone: This sample includes further DNA sequences coding for the same CDR3. J is TRBJ2-1 and V is TRBV28, with TRBD2 matching over 8 bases. Germline V gives CDR1 MDHEN, CDR2 SYDVKM. The CDR3 is made up of 15 amino acids. V lost 3 bases, J lost 0 bases, and 1 base stayed unmatched. The CDR3 nucleotides are TGTGCCAGCAGTTTCAGCGGGAGCTCCTACAATGAGCAGTTCTTC. This translates into CASSFSGSSYNEQFF.

V gene TRBV6-2 or TRBV6-3 combines with J gene TRBJ2-7; 9 positions agree with TRBD1. Germline V lookup: CDR1 MNHEY, CDR2 SVGEGT. With V trimmed by 2 bases and J by 6 bases, 2 bases remained unmatched. The CDR3 consists of 13 residues. The CDR3 coding sequence is TGTGCCAGCAGTTACGTACAGGGGGCCGAGCAGTACGTC. This gives the protein CASSYVQGAEQYV.

J is TRBJ1-2 and V is TRBV2; possible D gene TRBD1, 5 bases. Germline CDR1 reads SNHLY; CDR2 reads FYNNEI. The CDR3 is 14 residues long. Trimming left V 6 bases short and J 4 bases short, with 15 bases between. DNA of the CDR3: TGTGCCAGCAGACAAAACCAGGGATTCTATGGCTACACCTTC. Its protein is CASRQNQGFYGYTF.

CDR3 nucleotides: TGTGCCAGCAGCCGGGAGGGGGAGGAGAGCTATGGCTACACCTTC. This codes for CASSREGEESYGYTF. V usage is TRBV7-9 and J usage is TRBJ1-2; a weak D match, TRBD1 (6 bases). The CDR3 runs 15 residues. Trimming took 5 bases from V and 4 from J, leaving 17 bases between them. Per germline, CDR1 SEHNR and CDR2 FQNEAQ (reference sequence).

CDR3 DNA sequence: TGTGCCAGCAGTCCCGGACTAGCGGAGACCCAAGAGACCCAGTACTTC. Translated: CASSPGLAETQETQYF. The chain combines TRBV28 with TRBJ2-5; 10 bases are a match to TRBD2. Looked up from germline, CDR1 is MDHEN and CDR2 is SYDVKM. The length of the CDR3 is 16 residues. V was clipped by 5 bases and J by 1 base; unmatched bases: 7. Using reference TRBV28 and TRBJ2-5 for the parts outside the CDR3, the full variable domain is DVKVTQSSRYLVKRTGEKVFLECVQDMDHENMFWYRQDPGLGLRLIYFSYDVKMKEKGDIPEGYSVSREKKERFSLILESASTNQTSMYLCASSPGLAETQETQYFGPGTRLLVL.

The V call is TRBV5-1, the J call TRBJ2-5, with 7 bases that match TRBD1. Germline CDR1 is SGHRS and CDR2 is YFSETQ. This CDR3 is built from 14 residues. V trimming: 3 bases; J trimming: 4 bases; junction bases outside the gene matches: 6. The CDR3 nucleotides read TGCGCCAGCAGCTCCGGGACAGTTCTAGAGACCCAGTACTTC. Translation: CASSSGTVLETQYF.